The 18 T cell receptor beta chains in this list originate from one sample, sequenced in a study of cytomegalovirus exposure and HLA in healthy donors. This table comes from immunoSEQ multiplex PCR, and its TCRdb copy is limited to in-frame clones, with some not included. This sample has about 180,000 clones, with 85% found just once. Sequenced: PBMCs. These receptors were obtained from a man aged 18 to 29 in good health and CMV-seropositive.

This clone was observed a single time. The chain is built from TRBV19 and TRBJ1-2; weak D call: TRBD1 (6 bases). Germline CDR1 reads LNHDA; CDR2 reads SQIVND (reference sequence). This CDR3 is built from 15 residues. V lost 5 bases, J lost 3 bases, and 16 bases lay in between. CDR3 in DNA: TGTGCCAGTAGTCCCCGGTGGGGGGGCGACTATGGCTACACCTTC. This sequence encodes CASSPRWGGDYGYTF.

The chain is built from TRBV10-2 and TRBJ1-1; 7 nucleotides agree with TRBD1. The CDR3 is 12 amino acids. V lost 6 bases to trimming and J lost 9 bases; unmatched junction nucleotides: 7. Germline values: CDR1 WSHSY, CDR2 SAAADI. CDR3 sequence reads: CASSAGTAQAFF. The CDR3, as DNA: TGCGCCAGCAGCGCTGGGACAGCCCAAGCTTTCTTT.

The rearrangement joins TRBV14 to TRBJ2-1, with TRBD2 matching over 11 bases. The CDR3 consists of 13 residues. Germline V gene data show CDR1 as SGHDN and CDR2 as FVKESK. V gave up 6 bases and J gave up 9 bases; unmatched junction bases: 4. CDR3 DNA: TGTGCCAGCAGTTTAGCGGGAGGGGGTGAGCAGTTCTTC. It translates to CASSLAGGGEQFF.

The chain uses TRBV6-6 and TRBJ1-2; the match to TRBD1 covers 11 bases. V gave up 2 bases and J gave up 7 bases; unmatched junction bases: 6. CDR3 length: 15 amino acids. CDR1 is MNHNY and CDR2 is SVGAGI in the germline V gene (reference sequence). The DNA of the CDR3 is TGTGCCAGCAGTTACCAAGGACAGGGGGCGACTGGCTACACCTTC. Residues: CASSYQGQGATGYTF.

This clone came up once. The CDR3 sequence is CASSLQTSAGELFF. As DNA, the CDR3 is TGTGCCAGCAGCTTACAGACTTCCGCCGGGGAGCTGTTTTTT. The V call is TRBV11-3, the J call TRBJ2-2, with D hard to call. CDR1 SGHNT and CDR2 YENEEA come from the germline V gene. The CDR3 is 14 amino acids. V was trimmed by 2 bases and J by 6 bases, leaving 10 bases between them.

This CDR3 is CASGTRGGGRVNEQFF. CDR3 in DNA: TGTGCCAGCGGAACGCGCGGGGGCGGGAGGGTCAATGAGCAGTTCTTC. The chain employs TRBV28 and TRBJ2-1; 9 positions match TRBD2. The germline CDR1 and CDR2 sequences are MDHEN and SYDVKM. After removal of 8 bases from V and 6 bases from J, the junction contained 14 bases not matched to a gene. CDR3 length equals 16 residues.

The chain joins TRBV28 to TRBJ2-3; the D gene is possibly TRBD1 (6 bases). V lost 6 bases and J 0 bases, leaving 13 bases between the germline ends. The germline V gene encodes CDR1 MDHEN and CDR2 SYDVKM. This CDR3 region has 15 residues. CDR3 loop: CASRSRTASTDTQYF. The CDR3 DNA reads TGTGCCAGCAGGTCGAGGACAGCTAGCACAGATACGCAGTATTTT.

The chain combines TRBV27 with TRBJ2-1, with D possibly TRBD2 on 7 matching bases. The CDR3 has 16 residues. Trimming left V 3 bases short and J 9 bases short, with 21 bases between. The germline gives CDR1 MNHEY, CDR2 SMNVEV (reference sequence). Here the CDR3 DNA reads TGTGCCAGCAGTTTCGGAGCGGAGAGGAGGGGGGGTGAGCAGTTCTTC. Amino acids: CASSFGAERRGGEQFF.

This chain uses TRBV28 with TRBJ2-3, with 8 bases matching TRBD1. Germline V gene lookup returns CDR1 MDHEN and CDR2 SYDVKM. V lost 6 bases, J lost 5 bases, and 7 bases stayed unmatched. The CDR3 runs to 14 residues. DNA for the CDR3: TGTGCCAGCAGGCAGGGGGCTCGAGGAGATACGCAGTATTTT. As protein: CASRQGARGDTQYF.

The CDR3 spells CASSVRQGNTEAFF. The DNA for the CDR3 is TGTGCCAGCAGTGTAAGACAGGGGAACACTGAAGCTTTCTTT. The chain employs TRBV6-1 and TRBJ1-1; 7 bases align to TRBD1. The CDR3 is 14 amino acids. The germline V gene encodes CDR1 MNHNS and CDR2 SASEGT. The V and J ends lost 4 bases and 1 base, in that order; junction bases with no gene match: 3.

The V gene is TRBV28, the J gene TRBJ1-1; the D gene is possibly TRBD1 (6 bases). The V end was cut by 7 bases, the J end by 1 base, with 10 bases between. CDR1 is MDHEN and CDR2 is SYDVKM in the germline V gene. The CDR3 extends over 13 amino acids. The CDR3 sequence is CASMDRTNTEAFF. The CDR3 region has the DNA TGTGCCAGCATGGACAGAACGAACACTGAAGCTTTCTTT.

V and J are TRBV5-6 and TRBJ2-3; TRBD2 aligns across 10 bases. The CDR3 runs to 15 residues. The V gene end was trimmed by 0 bases and the J gene end by 6 bases; junction bases not matched to a gene: 4. Germline V lookup: CDR1 SGHDT, CDR2 YYEEEE. The CDR3 region is CASSLEAGGPDTQYF. CDR3 nucleotide sequence: TGTGCCAGCAGCTTGGAAGCGGGGGGGCCGGATACGCAGTATTTT.

The CDR3 coding sequence is TGCGCCAGCAGCTTGGGTCAGGGGCTGGAGGGCTACACCTTC. Residues: CASSLGQGLEGYTF. The chain links TRBV5-1 to TRBJ1-2, with a possible D match to TRBD1 (6 bases). The V and J ends lost 0 bases and 8 bases respectively, with 14 bases between them. The CDR3 is 14 residues long. Germline CDR1 SGHRS, CDR2 YFSETQ.

The J gene is TRBJ1-3, the V gene TRBV15; D may be TRBD1 (5 bases). Germline V gene lookup returns CDR1 LNHNV and CDR2 YYDKDF (reference sequence). The CDR3 extends over 16 amino acids. V lost 0 bases, J lost 1 base, and 10 bases lay in between. CDR3 nucleotide sequence: TGTGCCACCAGCAGAGATCCAGGGTATTCTGGAAACACCATATATTTT. It codes for CATSRDPGYSGNTIYF.

This clone appeared once. The rearrangement uses TRBV5-1 and TRBJ1-1; no firm D call. The CDR3 totals 14 residues. The germline V gene encodes CDR1 SGHRS and CDR2 YFSETQ. With 1 base removed from V and 1 base from J, the gap between germline ends came to 8 bases. The CDR3 protein is CASSLTVTNTEAFF. The CDR3 DNA reads as TGCGCCAGCAGCTTGACAGTTACGAACACTGAAGCTTTCTTT.

The rearrangement joins TRBV29-1 to TRBJ2-3; perhaps TRBD2 as D (6 bases). The CDR3 is 15 residues long. The V and J ends lost 0 bases and 5 bases respectively, with 15 bases between them. From germline, CDR1 is SQVTM and CDR2 ANQGSEA. CDR3 in amino acids: CSVEDLEGRQDTQYF. CDR3 DNA sequence: TGCAGCGTTGAAGATCTGGAGGGCCGACAAGATACGCAGTATTTT.

V is TRBV30 and J is TRBJ2-1; TRBD2 agrees at 11 bases. This CDR3 has 14 amino acids. V shed 8 bases and J 6 bases; nucleotides not matched to a gene: 9. The germline V gene encodes CDR1 GTSNPN and CDR2 SVGIG (reference sequence). The CDR3 loop reads CALRLAGTANEQFF. As DNA, the CDR3 is TGTGCCCTCCGACTAGCGGGGACCGCCAATGAGCAGTTCTTC.

The genes are TRBV13 and TRBJ2-7, with D maybe TRBD2 (6 bases). Deletions cut 0 bases from V and 0 bases from J, with 12 bases between. Germline CDR1 reads PRHDT; CDR2 reads FYEKMQ (reference sequence). The CDR3 length is 16 residues. CDR3 nucleotides: TGTGCCAGCAGCTTAGGAGGGCGGGGAGACTCCTACGAGCAGTACTTC. This codes for CASSLGGRGDSYEQYF. Complete variable domain (other parts from reference TRBV13 and TRBJ2-7): AAGVIQSPRHLIKEKRETATLKCYPIPRHDTVYWYQQGPGQDPQFLISFYEKMQSDKGSIPDRFSAQQFSDYHSELNMSSLELGDSALYFCASSLGGRGDSYEQYFGPGTRLTVT.